This passage covers 28 T cell receptor beta chains from one sample sequenced in a study of patients and donors after allogeneic stem cell transplantation. One entry per CDR3 protein, called by TCRdb with MiXCR from the RT-PCR reads. Found here are about a million distinct CDR3 sequences, under 20% of them singletons; the top ten hold 5% to 6.5%. The sequencing input was blood, either unsorted or a sorted T cell fraction (not recorded which). All receptors derive from a human donor who was either an allogeneic HSCT recipient or a stem cell or donor lymphocyte infusion donor (not recorded which). It is not recorded whose cells these are; they may come from a transplant donor.

CDR3: CSARDLRGSSYNSPLHF. The CDR3 DNA reads as TGCAGTGCTAGAGATCTCCGGGGGAGCTCCTATAATTCACCCCTCCACTTT. The chain carries TRBV20-1 and TRBJ1-6; TRBD1 is a possible D gene (5 bases). This CDR3 is built from 17 residues. CDR1 is DFQATT and CDR2 is SNEGSKA in the germline V gene (reference sequence). Trimming removed 0 bases from V and 0 bases from J, with 12 bases in between.

J is TRBJ1-4 and V is TRBV29-1, with TRBD1 matching over 7 bases. The length of the CDR3 is 12 residues. The V gene end was trimmed by 7 bases and the J gene end by 8 bases; junction bases not matched to a gene: 7. Germline V CDR1 and CDR2: SQVTM, ANQGSEA. CDR3 region: CSAVDRREKLFF. DNA for the CDR3: TGCAGCGCTGTGGACAGGCGGGAAAAACTGTTTTTT.

V and J are TRBV7-9 and TRBJ2-3; 7 bases line up with TRBD2. This CDR3 spans 14 amino acids. V dropped 6 bases and J dropped 2; count of bases not matched to a gene: 5. Germline V lookup: CDR1 SEHNR, CDR2 FQNEAQ (reference sequence). The DNA for the CDR3 is TGTGCCAGCAGAGCGCGGGGGAACACAGATACGCAGTATTTT. This translates into CASRARGNTDTQYF.

About this clonotype: A read error is likely, as this CDR3 ends without the conserved phenylalanine or tryptophan. The DNA is left out, because the CDR3 cannot be placed on it with certainty; the CDR3 is given as TCRdb lists it. The chain links TRBV18 to TRBJ1-1; the DNA was not compared with TRBD1, the D call given in the table. The CDR3 is 13 amino acids long, termini counted. Germline assignment: CDR1 KGHSH and CDR2 LQKENI. The CDR3 loop is CASSRKTGTDESL.

This clonotype was detected a few times. The J gene is TRBJ1-2, the V gene TRBV5-6; TRBD1 matches 8 bases. The length of the CDR3 is 16 residues. CDR1 and CDR2 (germline): SGHDT, YYEEEE. V was clipped by 4 bases and J by 2 bases; unmatched bases: 10. CDR3 amino acids: CASSVIPGQVNYGYTF. The CDR3 DNA is TGTGCCAGCAGCGTAATACCGGGACAGGTGAACTATGGCTACACCTTC.

This chain links TRBV20-1 with TRBJ2-2; D is uncertain. CDR3 size: 15 residues. Per germline, CDR1 DFQATT and CDR2 SNEGSKA (reference sequence). Trimming left V 1 base short and J 3 bases short, with 12 bases between. The CDR3 DNA follows: TGCAGTGCTAGAGGGGCTGGCGTCGACACCGGGGAGCTGTTTTTT. This codes for CSARGAGVDTGELFF.

This clonotype was seen only once. The chain has TRBV18 and TRBJ1-2; D unclear. Germline values: CDR1 KGHSH, CDR2 LQKENI. V was clipped by 0 bases and J by 4 bases, with 9 bases between them. The CDR3 extends over 14 amino acids. The CDR3 reads CASSPPTTAYGYTF. The CDR3 DNA follows: TGTGCCAGCTCACCACCGACAACCGCCTATGGCTACACCTTC.

This clonotype was recorded a few times. The chain is built from TRBV7-9 and TRBJ2-1, with D possibly matching TRBD1 (6 bases). The CDR3 spans 15 residues. V lost 4 bases to trimming and J lost 5 bases, with 15 bases between them. CDR1 SEHNR and CDR2 FQNEAQ come from the germline V gene (reference sequence). CDR3 protein: CASSSDSAINNEQFF. In DNA form, the CDR3 reads TGTGCCAGCAGCTCGGACAGCGCGATCAACAATGAGCAGTTCTTC.

The chain recombines TRBV24-1 with TRBJ1-5; D gene unclear. The CDR3 covers 12 residues. CDR1 is KGHDR and CDR2 is SFDVKD in the germline V gene. Trimming removed 3 bases at V and 11 bases at J, with 10 bases between. CDR3 bases: TGTGCCACCAGTGATCCCGGACGGACCCAGCATTTT. It yields the protein CATSDPGRTQHF.

This sequence joins TRBV20-1 and TRBJ2-1; D is undetermined. Germline values: CDR1 DFQATT, CDR2 SNEGSKA (reference sequence). Trimming shortened V by 2 bases and J by 0 bases, and 11 bases separated the two germline ends. CDR3 length: 15 amino acids. Here the CDR3 reads CSARSRIGSYNEQFF. The CDR3 nucleotides read TGCAGTGCTAGATCCCGTATAGGCTCCTACAATGAGCAGTTCTTC.

The rearrangement joins TRBV10-3 to TRBJ2-7; perhaps TRBD2 as D (6 bases). Deletions cut 10 bases from V and 10 bases from J, with 20 bases between. This CDR3 contains 12 residues. Germline V gene lookup returns CDR1 ENHRY and CDR2 SYGVKD. The CDR3 bases are TGTGCCACCGGGACTCTCTTTGAGGAACAGTACTTC. Translated: CATGTLFEEQYF.

This clonotype has just a few counts. The rearrangement joins TRBV20-1 to TRBJ2-5, with D possibly being TRBD2 (5 bases). The CDR3 spans 11 residues. From germline, CDR1 is DFQATT and CDR2 SNEGSKA (reference sequence). The CDR3: CSARREETQYF. CDR3 DNA: TGCAGCGCAAGGCGGGAAGAGACCCAGTACTTC.

The chain couples TRBV12-3 or TRBV12-4 to TRBJ2-7, with D perhaps given as TRBD1 or TRBD2 (5 bases each). Trimming shortened V by 4 bases and J by 6 bases, and 10 bases separated the two germline ends. The CDR3 is 12 residues long. For the CDR3, the DNA is TGTGCCAGCAGTTCCCGAGGGGTCGAGCAGTACTTC. Protein: CASSSRGVEQYF.

This clonotype has a handful of counts. The chain recombines TRBV11-2 with TRBJ2-2, with D unresolved. Trimming took 4 bases from V and 0 from J, leaving 15 bases between them. The CDR3 runs to 17 residues. From germline, CDR1 is SGHAT and CDR2 FQNNGV. DNA for the CDR3: TGTGCCAGCAGCTACCCTCTGAAGGGTCCGAACACCGGGGAGCTGTTTTTT. Translating gives CASSYPLKGPNTGELFF.

This clonotype was seen only a few times. The V call is TRBV6-5, the J call TRBJ2-1, with TRBD1 identical over 10 bases. Germline V gene sequence: CDR1 MNHEY, CDR2 SVGAGI. After removal of 0 bases from V and 8 bases from J, the junction contained 4 bases not matched to a gene. The CDR3 consists of 15 residues. The CDR3 DNA sequence: TGTGCCAGCAGTTACTCGAGGGACAGGGGAGATGAGCAGTTCTTC. Translated, it gives CASSYSRDRGDEQFF.

This clonotype came up a few times. The J gene is TRBJ1-2, the V gene TRBV12-3 or TRBV12-4, with no clear D. This CDR3 contains 15 residues. Trimming removed 2 bases from V and 2 bases from J, with 12 bases in between. The CDR3 nucleotides are TGTGCCAGCAGTTTACTACAGTTATCAAACTATGGCTACACCTTC. This sequence encodes CASSLLQLSNYGYTF.

In its sample, this clonotype was seen a few times. The chain is built from TRBV12-3 or TRBV12-4 and TRBJ1-3; 7 positions match TRBD1. V lost 5 bases, J lost 0 bases, and 1 base stayed unmatched. CDR3 length: 14 residues. The CDR3: CASSGTASGNTIYF. The CDR3 DNA reads as TGTGCCAGCAGTGGGACAGCCTCTGGAAACACCATATATTTT.

This chain uses TRBV5-8 with TRBJ1-2, with D possibly TRBD1 on 6 matching bases. Trimming shortened V by 7 bases and J by 7 bases, and 20 bases separated the two germline ends. Germline V gene data show CDR1 as SGHTS and CDR2 as YDEGEE. The CDR3 has 14 amino acids. The CDR3 region has the DNA TGTGCCAGCGGGGGGGGCTCCCTCCCCATTGGCTACACCTTC. This sequence encodes CASGGGSLPIGYTF.

The rearrangement joins TRBV4-2 to TRBJ1-1; 9 positions match TRBD1. From germline, CDR1 is LGHNA and CDR2 YNFKEQ. V dropped 0 bases and J dropped 2; count of bases not matched to a gene: 13. This CDR3 has 19 residues. The CDR3 region has the DNA TGTGCCAGCAGCCAAGACCCGGGACAGGGTACAATTCGAAACACTGAAGCTTTCTTT. The encoded protein is CASSQDPGQGTIRNTEAFF.

The rearrangement links TRBV5-1 to TRBJ2-6; D gene unclear. The CDR3 length is 15 residues. CDR1 and CDR2 (germline): SGHRS, YFSETQ. The V gene lost 4 bases and the J gene lost 0 bases, with 8 bases spanning the gap. The CDR3 reads CASSPAFSGANVLTF. CDR3 bases: TGCGCCAGCAGCCCGGCCTTCTCTGGGGCCAACGTCCTGACTTTC. The entire variable domain, with the rest obtained from reference TRBV5-1 and TRBJ2-6, is as follows: KAGVTQTPRYLIKTRGQQVTLSCSPISGHRSVSWYQQTPGQGLQFLFEYFSETQRNKGNFPGRFSGRQFSNSRSEMNVSTLELGDSALYLCASSPAFSGANVLTFGAGSRLTVL.

This chain connects TRBV18 to TRBJ2-3, with TRBD2 identical over 9 bases. CDR1 is KGHSH, CDR2 LQKENI, per germline. The CDR3 runs to 15 residues. V lost 3 bases and J lost 6; bases outside the gene matches: 7. Here the CDR3 DNA reads TGTGCCAGCTCACCTCTTAGCGGGAGATTTGATACGCAGTATTTT. Translated, it gives CASSPLSGRFDTQYF.

V usage is TRBV4-2 and J usage is TRBJ2-1, with 12 bases aligning to TRBD2. CDR1 is LGHNA, CDR2 YNFKEQ, per germline. The trim removed 1 base at V and 8 bases at J, leaving 3 bases unmatched. The CDR3 covers 15 residues. The CDR3 DNA is TGTGCCAGCAGCCAAGGGACTAGCGGGATCTATGAGCAGTTCTTC. Translating it yields CASSQGTSGIYEQFF.

J is TRBJ1-1 and V is TRBV2, with D tentatively TRBD1 (6 bases). The CDR3 loop spans 14 amino acids. The V end was cut by 0 bases, the J end by 12 bases, with 17 bases between. The germline CDR1 and CDR2 sequences are SNHLY and FYNNEI. The CDR3 protein is CASSEALWAGAPFF. Written as DNA, the CDR3 is TGTGCCAGCAGTGAAGCGCTTTGGGCAGGGGCTCCTTTCTTT.

The rearrangement uses TRBV7-8 and TRBJ1-3; 7 positions agree with TRBD1. Trimming cost V 4 bases and J 0 bases; bases outside gene matches: 3. This CDR3 has 15 residues. Germline V gene sequence: CDR1 SGHVS, CDR2 FQNEAQ. The DNA of the CDR3 is TGTGCCAGCAGCTGGGGACAGCACTCTGGAAACACCATATATTTT. Its protein product is CASSWGQHSGNTIYF.

This clonotype has just a few counts. The chain has TRBV6-1 and TRBJ1-3; TRBD1 matches 7 bases. This CDR3 spans 16 amino acids. With V trimmed by 6 bases and J by 0 bases, 8 bases remained unmatched. Germline values: CDR1 MNHNS, CDR2 SASEGT. CDR3 protein: CASRLGQLSSGNTIYF. Here the CDR3 DNA reads TGTGCCAGCAGACTGGGACAGCTGAGCTCTGGAAACACCATATATTTT.

The chain combines TRBV12-3 or TRBV12-4 with TRBJ1-3; D not resolved. V dropped 7 bases and J dropped 0 bases, with 10 bases sitting between them. The CDR3 covers 14 residues. CDR3: CASTKQSSGNTIYF. The DNA for the CDR3 is TGTGCCAGCACCAAACAGAGCTCTGGAAACACCATATATTTT.

This clonotype has more than one count but fewer than ten. The chain uses TRBV30 and TRBJ2-3; 12 bases line up with TRBD2. Germline CDR1 reads GTSNPN; CDR2 reads SVGIG (reference sequence). CDR3 size: 17 residues. With 2 bases clipped from V and 5 bases from J, the junction kept 11 bases outside the gene matches. In DNA, the CDR3 is TGTGCCTGGAGTATAGATCGGACTAGCGGGGTTCTAGATACGCAGTATTTT. This translates into CAWSIDRTSGVLDTQYF.

The CDR3 here is CASTAFGGTQETQYF. The CDR3 DNA reads TGTGCCAGCACCGCATTCGGGGGTACCCAAGAGACCCAGTACTTC. The rearrangement joins TRBV7-6 to TRBJ2-5, with TRBD2 as a possible D gene (6 bases). This CDR3 spans 15 amino acids. Trimming removed 7 bases from V and 1 base from J, with 16 bases in between. The germline V gene encodes CDR1 SGHVS and CDR2 FNYEAQ.